One sample yielded the 6 T cell receptor beta chains listed below, sequenced in a study of a mutant IDH1 vaccine in newly diagnosed glioma. No antigen is known for these receptors. The time point denotes: week 23, last vaccination. Doses consisted of 300 ug of mutant IDH1 20-mer peptide each, paired with topical imiquimod. The assay was immunoSEQ multiplex PCR, and TCRdb's table has in-frame clones only and misses some. The data contain fewer than 45,000 clones, under 80% of them singletons. This material consisted of PBMCs, taken from a glioma patient whose treatment included an IDH1 peptide vaccine. Receptors were obtained from a man aged 50-59 years with glioma.

The chain is built from TRBV27 and TRBJ2-4; no reliable D call. CDR1 is MNHEY, CDR2 SMNVEV, per germline (reference sequence). Deletions cut 5 bases from V and 3 bases from J, with 2 bases between. This CDR3 is built from 11 residues. CDR3 nucleotides: TGTGCCAGCAGTGACAAAAACATTCAGTACTTC. Protein product: CASSDKNIQYF.

J is TRBJ1-4 and V is TRBV6-1; D gene unclear. Between the trimmed V and J ends, which lost 4 bases and 0 bases, there was a span of 9 bases. From germline, CDR1 is MNHNS and CDR2 SASEGT. The CDR3 extends over 15 amino acids. Written as DNA, the CDR3 is TGTGCCAGCAGTGGGGTAGCAACAACTAATGAAAAACTGTTTTTT. It codes for CASSGVATTNEKLFF.

The chain joins TRBV11-2 to TRBJ2-5, with D perhaps matching TRBD1 or TRBD2 (6 bases each). The CDR3 covers 17 residues. Germline V gives CDR1 SGHAT, CDR2 FQNNGV. Trimming took off 5 bases at V and 8 bases at J, with 27 bases between the two ends. The CDR3 bases are TGTGCCAGCAGCCCCCGAGGGAGGCGGCCAGGGGTTGTCACCCAGTACTTC. Translating it yields CASSPRGRRPGVVTQYF.

The chain recombines TRBV5-6 with TRBJ2-7, with D unresolved. V was clipped by 0 bases and J by 2 bases, with 9 bases between them. The CDR3 is 14 amino acids. Germline V lookup: CDR1 SGHDT, CDR2 YYEEEE. This chain's CDR3 is CASSLGQITYEQYF. The CDR3 nucleotides are TGTGCCAGCAGCTTGGGGCAGATAACCTACGAGCAGTACTTC. Filled out from reference TRBV5-6 and TRBJ2-7, the complete variable domain reads DAGVTQSPTHLIKTRGQQVTLRCSPKSGHDTVSWYQQALGQGPQFIFQYYEEEERQRGNFPDRFSGHQFPNYSSELNVNALLLGDSALYLCASSLGQITYEQYFGPGTRLTVT.

This rearrangement joins TRBV7-9 to TRBJ1-5, with 7 nucleotides matching TRBD1. Germline assignment: CDR1 SEHNR and CDR2 FQNEAQ (reference sequence). This CDR3 has 17 amino acids. Trimming removed 3 bases from V and 1 base from J; junction bases left unmatched: 9. This CDR3 is CASSFGQGEGSNQPQHF. As DNA, the CDR3 is TGTGCCAGCAGCTTCGGCCAGGGGGAAGGGAGCAATCAGCCCCAGCATTTT.

The genes are TRBV14 and TRBJ2-2, with 7 positions matching TRBD2. The V gene end was trimmed by 3 bases and the J gene end by 3 bases; junction bases not matched to a gene: 4. The germline CDR1 and CDR2 sequences are SGHDN and FVKESK. The CDR3 consists of 15 residues. The CDR3 reads CASSQGLSYTGELFF. The CDR3 nucleotides are TGTGCCAGCAGCCAGGGACTATCCTACACCGGGGAGCTGTTTTTT.